The entry that follows covers one T cell receptor (beta chain) sequence. CDR1 and CDR2 (germline): SGHNT, YYREEE (reference sequence). The V segment lost 2 bases and the J segment 6 bases; nucleotides outside the gene matches: 16. CDR3 length equals 17 residues. The sample comes from a study of blood T cell repertoires in COVID-19. As for the study in general: Sites in the United States, Italy and Spain provided acute and convalescent COVID-19 samples.

Methods used by the authors: Scientists estimated how many nucleated cells there were by amplifying reference gene primers. TCRdb's table, derived via immunoSEQ multiplex PCR, lists solely in-frame clones and lacks some. The V and J calls and the clone size are those of that table, but D and trimming were determined from the DNA. The table records 300,000 or so clones, just under 90% of them present only once. The sequence was collected from a woman aged 40 to 50 with acute or convalescent COVID-19. Input material: peripheral blood. The gene calls are TRBV5-4 and TRBJ1-2; 7 bases are a match to TRBD1. The CDR3 nucleotides are TGTGCCAGCAGCTTACCGGGACAGTCGGGGCCCCTCGATGGCTACACCTTC. Its protein product is CASSLPGQSGPLDGYTF.